These 5 T cell receptor beta chains originate from one sample sequenced in a study of OX40 agonist ivuxolimab in advanced cancers. TCRdb keeps only in-frame clones here, not all; method: immunoSEQ multiplex PCR. The sample has approximately 99,000 clones, about 90% seen once; the top ten hold more than 5.5%. The specimen was CD4+ or CD8+ T cells sorted from blood, collected in a trial of the OX40 agonist ivuxolimab. The receptors were gathered from an adult with an advanced solid tumor such as melanoma, head and neck, liver or kidney cancer.

The V call is TRBV9, the J call TRBJ1-2; D remains ambiguous. The germline V gene has CDR1 SGDLS and CDR2 YYNGEE. The CDR3 sequence is 15 residues long. The V end lost 0 bases, the J end lost 4 bases, and 13 bases lay between the germline ends. The CDR3: CASSVAEGSFYGYTF. The CDR3 DNA reads TGTGCCAGCAGCGTAGCAGAGGGCAGCTTCTATGGCTACACCTTC.

J is TRBJ2-1 and V is TRBV7-9; TRBD1 agrees at 8 bases. CDR1 SEHNR and CDR2 FQNEAQ come from the germline V gene (reference sequence). Trimming removed 2 bases from V and 8 bases from J; junction bases left unmatched: 8. This CDR3 has 15 amino acids. In DNA form, the CDR3 reads TGTGCCAGCAGCTTACAGGGAGTGACAGGGGATGAGCAGTTCTTC. Translating gives CASSLQGVTGDEQFF. Complete variable domain (other parts from reference TRBV7-9 and TRBJ2-1): DTGVSQNPRHKITKRGQNVTFRCDPISEHNRLYWYRQTLGQGPEFLTYFQNEAQLEKSRLLSDRFSAERPKGSFSTLEIQRTEQGDSAMYLCASSLQGVTGDEQFFGPGTRLTVL.

The chain has TRBV15 and TRBJ1-1; D not certain. The germline V gene has CDR1 LNHNV and CDR2 YYDKDF (reference sequence). The V gene lost 5 bases and the J gene lost 5 bases, with 12 bases spanning the gap. The CDR3 spans 13 residues. The CDR3 DNA is TGTGCCACCAGCCGAAGATTGGGGACTGAAGCTTTCTTT. It yields the protein CATSRRLGTEAFF.

The chain employs TRBV7-2 and TRBJ1-1; D remains ambiguous. Germline CDR1 and CDR2: SGHTA and FQGNSA. Trimming shortened V by 5 bases and J by 0 bases, and 13 bases separated the two germline ends. This CDR3 comprises 15 residues. The CDR3 bases are TGTGCCAGCAGCCCCCAGGCGGGCCTGAACACTGAAGCTTTCTTT. It translates to CASSPQAGLNTEAFF.

J is TRBJ2-7 and V is TRBV30, with D possibly being TRBD2 (7 bases). V was shortened by 3 bases and J by 0 bases, with 15 bases between the two germline ends. This CDR3 contains 15 residues. Looked up from germline, CDR1 is GTSNPN and CDR2 is SVGIG (reference sequence). For the CDR3, the DNA is TGTGCCTGGAGGACCAAGGGGGGGGTCTCCTACGAGCAGTACTTC. Encoded protein: CAWRTKGGVSYEQYF.